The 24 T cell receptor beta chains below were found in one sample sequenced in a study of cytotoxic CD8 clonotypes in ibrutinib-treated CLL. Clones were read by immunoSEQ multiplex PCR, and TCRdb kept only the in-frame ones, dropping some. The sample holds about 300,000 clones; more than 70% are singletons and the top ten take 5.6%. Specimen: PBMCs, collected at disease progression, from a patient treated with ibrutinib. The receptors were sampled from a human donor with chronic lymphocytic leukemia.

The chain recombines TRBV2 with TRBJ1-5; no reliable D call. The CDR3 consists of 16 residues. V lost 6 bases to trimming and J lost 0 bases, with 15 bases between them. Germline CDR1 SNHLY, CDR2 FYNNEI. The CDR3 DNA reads TGTGCCAGCAGCGAAACCGGGCACGATAGCAATCAGCCCCAGCATTTT. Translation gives CASSETGHDSNQPQHF.

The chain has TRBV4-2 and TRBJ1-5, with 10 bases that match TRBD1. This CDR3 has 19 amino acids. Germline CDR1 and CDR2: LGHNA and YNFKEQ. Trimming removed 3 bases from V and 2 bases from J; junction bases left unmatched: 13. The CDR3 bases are TGTGCCAGCAGCCAGGGGGACAGGGGAGTTGTTGTGGGCAATCAGCCCCAGCATTTT. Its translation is CASSQGDRGVVVGNQPQHF.

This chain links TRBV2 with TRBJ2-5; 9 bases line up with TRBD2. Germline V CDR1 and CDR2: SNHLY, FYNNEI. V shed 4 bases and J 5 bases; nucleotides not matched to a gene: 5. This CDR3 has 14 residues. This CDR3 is CASSGGLAAETQYF. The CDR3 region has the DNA TGTGCCAGCAGTGGGGGACTAGCCGCGGAGACCCAGTACTTC.

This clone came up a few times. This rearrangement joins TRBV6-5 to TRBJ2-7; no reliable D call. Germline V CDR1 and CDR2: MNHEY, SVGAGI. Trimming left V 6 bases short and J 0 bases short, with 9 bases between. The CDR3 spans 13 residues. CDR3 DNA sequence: TGTGCCAGCAGGCGATCGGTCTCCTACGAGCAGTACTTC. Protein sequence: CASRRSVSYEQYF.

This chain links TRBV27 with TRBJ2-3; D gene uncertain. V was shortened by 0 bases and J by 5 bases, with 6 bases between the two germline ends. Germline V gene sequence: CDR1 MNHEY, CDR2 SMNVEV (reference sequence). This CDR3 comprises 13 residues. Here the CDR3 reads CASSLSTEDTQYF. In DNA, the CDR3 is TGTGCCAGCAGTTTATCGACCGAAGATACGCAGTATTTT.

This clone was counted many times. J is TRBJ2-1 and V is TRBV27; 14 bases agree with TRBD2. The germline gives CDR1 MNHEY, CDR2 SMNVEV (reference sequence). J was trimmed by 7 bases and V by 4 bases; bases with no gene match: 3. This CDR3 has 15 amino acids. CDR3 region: CASSYGTSGSNEQFF. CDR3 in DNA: TGTGCCAGCAGTTACGGGACTAGCGGGAGTAATGAGCAGTTCTTC.

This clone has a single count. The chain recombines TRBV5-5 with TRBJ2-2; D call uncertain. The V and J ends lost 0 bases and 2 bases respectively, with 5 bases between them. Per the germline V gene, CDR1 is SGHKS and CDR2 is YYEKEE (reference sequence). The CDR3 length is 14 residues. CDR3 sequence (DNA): TGTGCCAGCAGCTTGGGGGGAAACACCGGGGAGCTGTTTTTT. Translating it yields CASSLGGNTGELFF.

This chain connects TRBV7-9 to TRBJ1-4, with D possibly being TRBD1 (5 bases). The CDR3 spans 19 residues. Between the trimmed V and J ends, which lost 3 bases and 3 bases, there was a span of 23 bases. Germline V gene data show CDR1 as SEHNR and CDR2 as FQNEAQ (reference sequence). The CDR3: CASSFFPRTFKTSNEKLFF. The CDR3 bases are TGTGCCAGCAGCTTTTTCCCCCGGACATTCAAGACTTCTAATGAAAAACTGTTTTTT.

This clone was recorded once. The CDR3 nucleotides are TGTGCCAGCAGCTTAGTCCACTACGAGCAGTACTTC. Translating it yields CASSLVHYEQYF. The rearrangement uses TRBV7-9 and TRBJ2-7; D is uncertain. The germline gives CDR1 SEHNR, CDR2 FQNEAQ (reference sequence). Deletions cut 1 base from V and 3 bases from J, with 4 bases between. The CDR3 is made up of 12 amino acids.

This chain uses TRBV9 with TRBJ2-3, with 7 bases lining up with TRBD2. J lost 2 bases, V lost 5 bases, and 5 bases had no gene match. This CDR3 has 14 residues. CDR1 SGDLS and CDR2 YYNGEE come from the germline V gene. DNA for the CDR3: TGTGCCAGCAGAACCAGCGGGGACACAGATACGCAGTATTTT. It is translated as CASRTSGDTDTQYF.

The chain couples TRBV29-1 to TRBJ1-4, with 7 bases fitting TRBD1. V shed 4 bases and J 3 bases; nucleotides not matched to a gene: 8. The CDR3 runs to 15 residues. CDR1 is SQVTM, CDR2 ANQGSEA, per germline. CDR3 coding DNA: TGCAGCGTTGTAGGCAGAAGGGGGCCTAATGAAAAACTGTTTTTT. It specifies CSVVGRRGPNEKLFF.

The CDR3 sequence: CASSEGLYTGELFF. DNA of the CDR3: TGTGCCAGCAGCGAAGGACTGTACACCGGGGAGCTGTTTTTT. The chain links TRBV9 to TRBJ2-2; D is perhaps TRBD2 (5 bases). Germline V gene data show CDR1 as SGDLS and CDR2 as YYNGEE. The CDR3 extends over 14 amino acids. V gave up 3 bases and J gave up 3 bases, with 9 bases separating them. Full variable domain (outside the CDR3, taken from reference TRBV9 and TRBJ2-2): DSGVTQTPKHLITATGQRVTLRCSPRSGDLSVYWYQQSLDQGLQFLIQYYNGEERAKGNILERFSAQQFPDLHSELNLSSLELGDSALYFCASSEGLYTGELFFGEGSRLTVL.

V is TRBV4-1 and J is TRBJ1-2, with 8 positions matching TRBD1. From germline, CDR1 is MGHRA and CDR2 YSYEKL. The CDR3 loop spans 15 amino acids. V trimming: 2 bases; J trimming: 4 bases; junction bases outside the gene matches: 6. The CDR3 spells CASSQWTGNSYGYTF. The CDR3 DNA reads TGCGCCAGCAGCCAATGGACAGGGAACTCCTATGGCTACACCTTC.

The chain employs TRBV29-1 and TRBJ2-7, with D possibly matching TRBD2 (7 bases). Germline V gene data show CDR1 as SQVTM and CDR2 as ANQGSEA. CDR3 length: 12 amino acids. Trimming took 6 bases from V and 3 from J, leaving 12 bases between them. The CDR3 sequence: CSVPGEGYEQYF. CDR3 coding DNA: TGCAGCGTCCCAGGGGAGGGCTACGAGCAGTACTTC.

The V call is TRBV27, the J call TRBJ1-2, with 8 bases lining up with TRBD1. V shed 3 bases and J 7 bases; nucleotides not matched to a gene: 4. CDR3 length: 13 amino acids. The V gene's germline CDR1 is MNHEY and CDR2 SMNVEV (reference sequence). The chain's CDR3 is CASSLSGGSGYTF. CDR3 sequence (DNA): TGTGCCAGCAGTTTGTCAGGGGGCTCTGGCTACACCTTC.

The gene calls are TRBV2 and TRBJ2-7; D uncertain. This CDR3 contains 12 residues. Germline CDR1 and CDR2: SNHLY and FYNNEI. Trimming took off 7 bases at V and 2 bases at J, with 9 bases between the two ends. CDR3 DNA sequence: TGTGCCAGCACCGACGGTACCTACGAGCAGTACTTC. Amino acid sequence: CASTDGTYEQYF.

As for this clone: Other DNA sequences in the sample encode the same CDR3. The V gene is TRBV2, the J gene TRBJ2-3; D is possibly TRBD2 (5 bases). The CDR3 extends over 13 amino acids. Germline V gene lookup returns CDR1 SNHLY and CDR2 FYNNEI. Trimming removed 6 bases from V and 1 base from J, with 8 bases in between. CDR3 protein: CASRRTGTDTQYF. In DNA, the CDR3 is TGTGCCAGCAGACGGACTGGCACAGATACGCAGTATTTT.

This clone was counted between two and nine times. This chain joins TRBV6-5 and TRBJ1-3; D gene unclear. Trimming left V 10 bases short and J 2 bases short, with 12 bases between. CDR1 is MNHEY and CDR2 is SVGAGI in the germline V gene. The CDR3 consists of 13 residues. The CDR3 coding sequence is TGTGCCACCTCGGGGTCTACTGGAAACACCATATATTTT. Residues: CATSGSTGNTIYF.

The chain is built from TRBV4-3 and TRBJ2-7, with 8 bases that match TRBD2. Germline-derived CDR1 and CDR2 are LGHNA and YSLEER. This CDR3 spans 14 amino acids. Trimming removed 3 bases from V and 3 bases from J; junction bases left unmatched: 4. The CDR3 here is CASSQGLAGYEQYF. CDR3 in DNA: TGCGCCAGCAGCCAGGGTCTAGCGGGCTACGAGCAGTACTTC.

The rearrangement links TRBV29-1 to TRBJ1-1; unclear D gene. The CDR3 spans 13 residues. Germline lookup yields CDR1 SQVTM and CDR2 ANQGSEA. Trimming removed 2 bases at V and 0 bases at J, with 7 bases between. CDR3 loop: CSVEQQMNTEAFF. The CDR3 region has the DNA TGCAGCGTTGAACAGCAGATGAACACTGAAGCTTTCTTT.

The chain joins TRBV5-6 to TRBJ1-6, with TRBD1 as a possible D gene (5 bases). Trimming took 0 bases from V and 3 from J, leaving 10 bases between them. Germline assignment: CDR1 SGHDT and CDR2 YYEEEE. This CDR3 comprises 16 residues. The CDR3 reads CASSLANRYYNSPLHF. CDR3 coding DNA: TGTGCCAGCAGCTTGGCCAACAGGTACTATAATTCACCCCTCCACTTT. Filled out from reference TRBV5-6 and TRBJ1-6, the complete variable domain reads DAGVTQSPTHLIKTRGQQVTLRCSPKSGHDTVSWYQQALGQGPQFIFQYYEEEERQRGNFPDRFSGHQFPNYSSELNVNALLLGDSALYLCASSLANRYYNSPLHFGNGTRLTVT.

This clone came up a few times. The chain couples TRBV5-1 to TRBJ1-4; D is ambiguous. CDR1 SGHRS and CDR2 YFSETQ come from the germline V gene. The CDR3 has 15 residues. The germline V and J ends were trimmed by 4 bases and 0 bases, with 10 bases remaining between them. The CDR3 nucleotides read TGCGCCAGCAGCCTGGAGCGGGCAACTAATGAAAAACTGTTTTTT. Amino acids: CASSLERATNEKLFF. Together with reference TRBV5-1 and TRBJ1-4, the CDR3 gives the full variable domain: KAGVTQTPRYLIKTRGQQVTLSCSPISGHRSVSWYQQTPGQGLQFLFEYFSETQRNKGNFPGRFSGRQFSNSRSEMNVSTLELGDSALYLCASSLERATNEKLFFGSGTQLSVL.

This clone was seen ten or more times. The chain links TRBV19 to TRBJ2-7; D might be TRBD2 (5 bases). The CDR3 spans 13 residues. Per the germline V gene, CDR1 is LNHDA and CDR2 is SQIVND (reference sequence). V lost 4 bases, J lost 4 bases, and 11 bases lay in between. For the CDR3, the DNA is TGTGCCAGTAGTACCGGGAATCCTTACGAGCAGTACTTC. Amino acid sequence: CASSTGNPYEQYF.

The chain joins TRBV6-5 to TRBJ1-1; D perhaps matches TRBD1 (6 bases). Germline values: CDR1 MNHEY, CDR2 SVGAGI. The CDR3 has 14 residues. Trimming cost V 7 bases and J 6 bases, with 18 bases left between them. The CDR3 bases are TGTGCCAGCATGAGTTGGTCAGGGGCCGCTGAAGCTTTCTTT. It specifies CASMSWSGAAEAFF.